The present TCR beta chain was sequenced within a study of identical twins. Study outcomes and limitations: Zero-insertion results could be subject to partial confounding by invariant MAIT and iNKT cells. Memory repertoires lacked the insertion deficit that abundant cord blood beta clonotypes showed. Modelling approaches yielded underestimates of out-of-frame TCR alpha sharing between monozygotic twins.

Addition of a universal primer site occurred through template switching, and cDNA carried unique molecular identifiers. MiXCR was run by TCRdb on the 5' RACE reads, yielding one entry per CDR3 protein. This sample yields roughly 700,000 distinct CDR3 sequences, of which about 9.4% are seen a single time; about 0.98% belongs to the top ten. This clonotype was observed at least ten times. Its antigen is currently unknown. CDR3 length equals 14 residues. Germline V gives CDR1 SQVTM, CDR2 ANQGSEA. V was clipped by 6 bases and J by 0 bases, with 13 bases between them. The same data also contributed to another study, on yellow fever vaccine responses in identical twins.

This chain links TRBV29-1 with TRBJ2-3; D remains unclear. The specimen was PBMCs. This TCR was sampled from a woman aged 18 to 35 in good health. CDR3 in DNA: TGCAGCGTCCGCATAGGGTCTAGCACAGATACGCAGTATTTT. This codes for CSVRIGSSTDTQYF.